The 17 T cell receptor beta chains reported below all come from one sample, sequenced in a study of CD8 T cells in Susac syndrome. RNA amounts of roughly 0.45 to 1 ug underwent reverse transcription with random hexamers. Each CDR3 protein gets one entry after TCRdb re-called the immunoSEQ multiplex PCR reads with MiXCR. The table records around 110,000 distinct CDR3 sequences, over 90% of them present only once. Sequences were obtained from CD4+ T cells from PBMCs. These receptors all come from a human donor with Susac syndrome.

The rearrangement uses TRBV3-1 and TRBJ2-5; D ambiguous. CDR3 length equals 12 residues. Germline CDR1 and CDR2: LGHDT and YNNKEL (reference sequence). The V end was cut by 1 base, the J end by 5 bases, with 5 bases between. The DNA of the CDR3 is TGTGCCAGCAGCCAAGTTGACGAGACCCAGTACTTC. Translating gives CASSQVDETQYF.

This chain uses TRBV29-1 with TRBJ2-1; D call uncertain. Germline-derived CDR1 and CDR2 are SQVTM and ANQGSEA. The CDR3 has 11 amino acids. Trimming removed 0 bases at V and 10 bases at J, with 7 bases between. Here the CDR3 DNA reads TGCAGCGTTGAAGATCTGACAGAGCAGTTCTTC. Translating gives CSVEDLTEQFF.

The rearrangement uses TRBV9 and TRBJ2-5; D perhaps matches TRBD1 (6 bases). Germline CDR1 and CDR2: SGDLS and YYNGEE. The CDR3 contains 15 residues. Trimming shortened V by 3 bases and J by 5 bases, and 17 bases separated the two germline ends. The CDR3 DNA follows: TGTGCCAGCAGCGAGAGGCCCAGGGGCGAGGAGACCCAGTACTTC. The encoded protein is CASSERPRGEETQYF.

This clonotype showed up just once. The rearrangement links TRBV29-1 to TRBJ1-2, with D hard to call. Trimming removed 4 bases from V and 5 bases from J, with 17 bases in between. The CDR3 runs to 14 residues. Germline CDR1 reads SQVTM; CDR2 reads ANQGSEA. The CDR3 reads CSVVLRRAEYGYTF. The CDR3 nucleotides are TGCAGCGTTGTCCTCAGGAGGGCCGAGTATGGCTACACCTTC.

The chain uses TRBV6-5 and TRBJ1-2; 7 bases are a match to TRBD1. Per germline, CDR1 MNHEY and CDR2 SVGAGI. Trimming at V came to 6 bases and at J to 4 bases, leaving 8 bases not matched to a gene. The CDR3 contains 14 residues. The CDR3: CASRPQGTFYGYTF. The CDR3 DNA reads TGTGCCAGCAGACCACAGGGGACCTTCTATGGCTACACCTTC.

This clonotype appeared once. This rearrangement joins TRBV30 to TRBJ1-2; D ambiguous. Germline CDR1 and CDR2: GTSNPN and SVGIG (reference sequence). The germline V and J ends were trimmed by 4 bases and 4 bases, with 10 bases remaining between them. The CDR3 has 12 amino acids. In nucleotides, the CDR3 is TGTGCCTGGAACGGAGGGAGCTATGGCTACACCTTC. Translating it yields CAWNGGSYGYTF.

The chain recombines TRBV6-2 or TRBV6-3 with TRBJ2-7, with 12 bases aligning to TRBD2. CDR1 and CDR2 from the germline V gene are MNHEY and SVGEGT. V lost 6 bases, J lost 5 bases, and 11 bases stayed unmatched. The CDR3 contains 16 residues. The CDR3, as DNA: TGTGCCAGCAGCCCTACCCTAGCGGGAGGGCCCCACGAGCAGTACTTC. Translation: CASSPTLAGGPHEQYF.

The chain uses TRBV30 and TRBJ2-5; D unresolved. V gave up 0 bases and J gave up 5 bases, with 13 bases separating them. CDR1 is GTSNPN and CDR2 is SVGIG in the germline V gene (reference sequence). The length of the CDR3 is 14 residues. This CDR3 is CAWSVYGARETQYF. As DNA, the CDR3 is TGTGCCTGGAGTGTCTACGGAGCGCGGGAGACCCAGTACTTC.

The CDR3 spells CAVTGGGETQYF. The CDR3 coding sequence is TGTGCCGTTACAGGGGGAGGAGAGACCCAGTACTTC. The chain joins TRBV5-4 to TRBJ2-5, with 8 nucleotides matching TRBD1. The CDR3 contains 12 residues. Germline CDR1 SGHNT, CDR2 YYREEE (reference sequence). The V segment lost 10 bases and the J segment 4 bases; nucleotides outside the gene matches: 6.

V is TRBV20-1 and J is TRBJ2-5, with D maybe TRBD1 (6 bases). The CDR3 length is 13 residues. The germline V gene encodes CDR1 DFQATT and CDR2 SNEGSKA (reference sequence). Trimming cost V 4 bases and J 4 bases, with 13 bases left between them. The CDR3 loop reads CSAIRGRGETQYF. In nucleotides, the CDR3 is TGCAGTGCTATAAGGGGGAGAGGAGAGACCCAGTACTTC.

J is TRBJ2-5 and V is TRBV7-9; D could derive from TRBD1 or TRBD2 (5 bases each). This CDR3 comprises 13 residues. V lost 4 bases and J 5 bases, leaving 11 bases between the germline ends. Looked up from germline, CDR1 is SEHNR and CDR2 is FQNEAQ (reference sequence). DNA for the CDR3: TGTGCCAGCAGCTGGGGGACGAGTGAGACCCAGTACTTC. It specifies CASSWGTSETQYF.

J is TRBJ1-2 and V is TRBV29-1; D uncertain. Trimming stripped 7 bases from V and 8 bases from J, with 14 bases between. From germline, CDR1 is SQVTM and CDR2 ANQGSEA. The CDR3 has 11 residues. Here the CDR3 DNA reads TGCAGCGGTTTCGGAGGGAAAGGCTACACCTTC. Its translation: CSGFGGKGYTF.

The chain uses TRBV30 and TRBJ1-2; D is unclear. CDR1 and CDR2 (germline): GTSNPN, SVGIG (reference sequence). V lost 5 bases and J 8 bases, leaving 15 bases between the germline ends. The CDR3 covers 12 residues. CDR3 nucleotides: TGTGCCTGGGGGCGAGTACGAGGCGGCTACACCTTC. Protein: CAWGRVRGGYTF.

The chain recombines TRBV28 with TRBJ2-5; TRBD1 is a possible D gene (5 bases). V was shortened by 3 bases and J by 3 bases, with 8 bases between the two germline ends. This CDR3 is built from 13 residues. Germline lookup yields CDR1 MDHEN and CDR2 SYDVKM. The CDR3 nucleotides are TGTGCCAGCAGTTTCGGCAGGGAAGAGACCCAGTACTTC. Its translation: CASSFGREETQYF.

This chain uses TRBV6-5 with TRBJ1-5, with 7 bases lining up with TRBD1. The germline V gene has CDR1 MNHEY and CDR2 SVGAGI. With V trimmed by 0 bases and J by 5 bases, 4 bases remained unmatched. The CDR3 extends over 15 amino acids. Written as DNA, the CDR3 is TGTGCCAGCAGTTACTCGGCGGACAGGTATCAGCCCCAGCATTTT. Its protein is CASSYSADRYQPQHF.

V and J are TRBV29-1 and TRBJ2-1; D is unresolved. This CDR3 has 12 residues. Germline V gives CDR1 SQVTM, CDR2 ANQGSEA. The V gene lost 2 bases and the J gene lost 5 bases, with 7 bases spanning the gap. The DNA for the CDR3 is TGCAGCGTTGAAAGAAGAAACAATGAGCAGTTCTTC. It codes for CSVERRNNEQFF.

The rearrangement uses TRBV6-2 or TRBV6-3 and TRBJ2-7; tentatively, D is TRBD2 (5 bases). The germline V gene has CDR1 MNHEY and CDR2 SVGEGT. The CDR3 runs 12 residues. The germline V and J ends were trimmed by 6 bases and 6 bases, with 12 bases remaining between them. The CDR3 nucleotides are TGTGCCAGCAGCCTCTTCCGGGGCGAGCAGTACTTC. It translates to CASSLFRGEQYF.